This TCR beta chain appears in the sequencing data of a study of blood T cell repertoires in COVID-19. Study overall: Sources were T cells, B-cell-depleted T cells, or PBMCs; the material itself was cDNA or gDNA.

CDR3 length: 14 residues. The germline CDR1 and CDR2 sequences are MNHEY and SVGAGI. The V gene end was trimmed by 5 bases and the J gene end by 8 bases; junction bases not matched to a gene: 8. Original processing notes: It was from reference gene primer amplification that nucleated cell counts were estimated. Some clones are missing from TCRdb's copy, which holds only in-frame ones; the method was immunoSEQ multiplex PCR. V, J and clone size reflect that table, while D and trimming were determined from the DNA. The repertoire holds 100,000 or so clones, with approximately 92% as singletons. The rearrangement joins TRBV6-5 to TRBJ2-1; 8 nucleotides agree with TRBD2. Sequenced sample: peripheral blood. The sequence was collected from a man aged 18 to 29 with acute or convalescent COVID-19. CDR3 protein: CASSPGTSQYEQFF. The CDR3 nucleotides are TGTGCCAGCAGTCCCGGGACTAGTCAGTATGAGCAGTTCTTC.